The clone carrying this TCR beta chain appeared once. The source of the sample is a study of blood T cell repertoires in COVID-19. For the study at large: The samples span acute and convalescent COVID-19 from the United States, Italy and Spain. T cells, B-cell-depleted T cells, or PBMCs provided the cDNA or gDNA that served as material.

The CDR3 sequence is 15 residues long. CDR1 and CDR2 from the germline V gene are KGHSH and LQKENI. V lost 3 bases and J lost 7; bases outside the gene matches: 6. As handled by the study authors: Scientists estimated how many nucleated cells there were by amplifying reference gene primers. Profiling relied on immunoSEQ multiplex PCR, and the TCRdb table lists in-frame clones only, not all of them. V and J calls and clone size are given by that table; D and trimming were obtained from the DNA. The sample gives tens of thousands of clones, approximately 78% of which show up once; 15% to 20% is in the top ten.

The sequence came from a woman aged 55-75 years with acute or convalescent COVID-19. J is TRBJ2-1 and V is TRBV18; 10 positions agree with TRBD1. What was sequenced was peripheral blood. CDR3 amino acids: CASSPFGTGENEQFF. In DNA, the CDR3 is TGTGCCAGCTCACCGTTCGGGACAGGGGAGAATGAGCAGTTCTTC.